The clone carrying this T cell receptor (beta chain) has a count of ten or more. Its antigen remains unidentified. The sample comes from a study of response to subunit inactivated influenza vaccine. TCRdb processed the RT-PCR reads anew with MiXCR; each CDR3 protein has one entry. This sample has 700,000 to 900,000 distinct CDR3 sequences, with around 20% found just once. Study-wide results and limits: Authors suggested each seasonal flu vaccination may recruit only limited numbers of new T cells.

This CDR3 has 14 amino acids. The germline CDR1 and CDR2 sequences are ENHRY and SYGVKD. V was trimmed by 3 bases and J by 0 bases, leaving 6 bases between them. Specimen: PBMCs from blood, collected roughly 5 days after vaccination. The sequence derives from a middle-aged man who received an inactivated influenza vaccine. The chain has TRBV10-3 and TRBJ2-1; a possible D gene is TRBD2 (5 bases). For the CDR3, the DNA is TGTGCCATCAGTGACACTAGCTCCTACAATGAGCAGTTCTTC. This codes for CAISDTSSYNEQFF.